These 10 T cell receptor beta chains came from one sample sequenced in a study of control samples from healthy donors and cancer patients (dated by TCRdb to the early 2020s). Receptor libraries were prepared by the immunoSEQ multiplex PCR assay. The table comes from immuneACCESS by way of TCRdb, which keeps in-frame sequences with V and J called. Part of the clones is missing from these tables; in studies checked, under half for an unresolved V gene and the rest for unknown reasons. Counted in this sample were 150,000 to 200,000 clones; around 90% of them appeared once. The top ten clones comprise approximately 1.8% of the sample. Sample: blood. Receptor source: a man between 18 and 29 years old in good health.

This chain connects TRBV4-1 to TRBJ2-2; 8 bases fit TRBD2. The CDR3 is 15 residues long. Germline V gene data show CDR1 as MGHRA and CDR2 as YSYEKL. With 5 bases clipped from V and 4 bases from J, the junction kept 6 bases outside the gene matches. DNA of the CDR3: TGCGCCAGCAGCAAAGGCCTAGCGGGCACCGGGGAGCTGTTTTTT. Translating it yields CASSKGLAGTGELFF.

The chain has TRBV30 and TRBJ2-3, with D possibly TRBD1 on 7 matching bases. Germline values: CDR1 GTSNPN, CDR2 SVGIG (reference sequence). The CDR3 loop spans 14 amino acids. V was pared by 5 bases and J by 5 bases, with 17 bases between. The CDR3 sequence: CAWERGGGRDTQYF. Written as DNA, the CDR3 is TGTGCCTGGGAACGAGGAGGGGGCAGAGATACGCAGTATTTT.

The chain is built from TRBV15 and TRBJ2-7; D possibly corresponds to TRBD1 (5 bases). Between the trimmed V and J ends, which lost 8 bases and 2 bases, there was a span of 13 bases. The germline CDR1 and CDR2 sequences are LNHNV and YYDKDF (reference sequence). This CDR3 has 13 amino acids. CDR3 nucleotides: TGTGCCACCGGAAGGGGATCCCCCTACGAGCAGTACTTC. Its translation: CATGRGSPYEQYF.

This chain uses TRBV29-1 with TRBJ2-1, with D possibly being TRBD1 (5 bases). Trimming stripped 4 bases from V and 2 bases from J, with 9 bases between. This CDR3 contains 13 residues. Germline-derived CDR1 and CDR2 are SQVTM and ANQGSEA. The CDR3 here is CSVVRGPYNEQFF. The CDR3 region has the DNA TGCAGCGTTGTAAGGGGTCCCTACAATGAGCAGTTCTTC.

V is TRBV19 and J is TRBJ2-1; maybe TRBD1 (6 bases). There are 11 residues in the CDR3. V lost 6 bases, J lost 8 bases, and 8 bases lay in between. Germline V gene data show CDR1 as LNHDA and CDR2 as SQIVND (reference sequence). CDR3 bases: TGTGCCAGTAGCAGGGGAGATGAGCAGTTCTTC. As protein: CASSRGDEQFF.

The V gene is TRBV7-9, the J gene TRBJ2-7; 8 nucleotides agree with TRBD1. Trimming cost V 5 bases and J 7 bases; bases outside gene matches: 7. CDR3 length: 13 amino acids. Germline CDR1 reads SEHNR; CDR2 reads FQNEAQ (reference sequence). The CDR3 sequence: CASSRNRGEEQYF. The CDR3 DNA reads TGTGCCAGCAGCCGAAACAGGGGGGAAGAGCAGTACTTC.

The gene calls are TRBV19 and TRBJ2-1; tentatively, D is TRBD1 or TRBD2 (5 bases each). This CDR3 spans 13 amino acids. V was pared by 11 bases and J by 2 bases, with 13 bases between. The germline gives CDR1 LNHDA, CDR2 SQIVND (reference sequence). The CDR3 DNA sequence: TGTGCCTCCGGGACGAGCACCTACAATGAGCAGTTCTTC. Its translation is CASGTSTYNEQFF.

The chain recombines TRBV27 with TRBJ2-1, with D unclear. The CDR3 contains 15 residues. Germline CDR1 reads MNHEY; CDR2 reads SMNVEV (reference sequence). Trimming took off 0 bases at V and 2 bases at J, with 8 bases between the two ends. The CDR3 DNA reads TGTGCCAGCAGTTTATCGCCCTTAACCTACAATGAGCAGTTCTTC. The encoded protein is CASSLSPLTYNEQFF.

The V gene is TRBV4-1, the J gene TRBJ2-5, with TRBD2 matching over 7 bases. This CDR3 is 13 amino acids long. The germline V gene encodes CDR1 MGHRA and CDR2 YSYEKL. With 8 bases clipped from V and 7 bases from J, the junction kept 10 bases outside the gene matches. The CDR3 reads CASGRGGTGTQYF. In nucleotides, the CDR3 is TGCGCCAGCGGGAGGGGAGGAACAGGGACCCAGTACTTC.

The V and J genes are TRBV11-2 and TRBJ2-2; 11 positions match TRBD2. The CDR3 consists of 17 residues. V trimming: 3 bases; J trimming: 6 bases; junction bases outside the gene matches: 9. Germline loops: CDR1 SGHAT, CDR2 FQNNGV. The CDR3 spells CASSFEPGLAVAGELFF. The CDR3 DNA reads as TGTGCCAGCAGCTTTGAACCGGGACTAGCGGTTGCCGGGGAGCTGTTTTTT. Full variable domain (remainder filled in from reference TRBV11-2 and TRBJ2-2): EAGVAQSPRYKIIEKRQSVAFWCNPISGHATLYWYQQILGQGPKLLIQFQNNGVVDDSQLPKDRFSAERLKGVDSTLKIQPAKLEDSAVYLCASSFEPGLAVAGELFFGEGSRLTVL.